A single sample is the source of the 20 T cell receptor beta chains below, sequenced in a study of T-cell memory formation after mild COVID-19. TCRdb processed the 5' RACE reads anew with MiXCR; each CDR3 protein has one entry. The sample contains almost 250,000 distinct CDR3 sequences, approximately 15% of which appear only once. The sequenced material came from PBMCs or a T cell subset sorted from them (not recorded which). All receptors come from an adult woman who had mild COVID-19 (a few samples of this study predate the infection). Cell type and time point are not known.

This clonotype has ten or more counts. This chain connects TRBV12-3 or TRBV12-4 to TRBJ2-7; 9 bases line up with TRBD1. The junction had 3 bases not matched to a gene; V was cut back by 1 base and J by 2 bases. There are 15 residues in the CDR3. CDR3 in DNA: TGTGCCAGCAGTTTAGGGGGACAGGGACCCTACGAGCAGTACTTC. It yields the protein CASSLGGQGPYEQYF.

Only a few counts were recorded for this clonotype. The chain has TRBV30 and TRBJ2-3, with no clear D. V lost 6 bases, J lost 1 base, and 17 bases lay in between. Germline loops: CDR1 GTSNPN, CDR2 SVGIG (reference sequence). The CDR3 consists of 15 residues. The DNA for the CDR3 is TGTGCCTGCGGACCCTACTCTTCCCGCACAGATACGCAGTATTTT. It codes for CACGPYSSRTDTQYF.

This clonotype was counted between two and nine times. The rearrangement joins TRBV19 to TRBJ2-5; unclear D gene. The CDR3 runs 13 residues. Trimming removed 3 bases at V and 5 bases at J, with 10 bases between. The germline gives CDR1 LNHDA, CDR2 SQIVND (reference sequence). The CDR3 DNA follows: TGTGCCAGTAGTATCTCCTTCGGGGAGACCCAGTACTTC. Its protein product is CASSISFGETQYF.

The CDR3 is CATSRADSQTIYF. The CDR3 DNA sequence: TGTGCCACCAGCAGAGCCGACAGTCAGACCATATATTTT. This chain joins TRBV15 and TRBJ1-3; D perhaps matches TRBD1 (5 bases). Trimming took off 1 base at V and 10 bases at J, with 11 bases between the two ends. The CDR3 contains 13 residues. Germline V CDR1 and CDR2: LNHNV, YYDKDF (reference sequence). The variable domain in full, completed from reference TRBV15 and TRBJ1-3, reads DAMVIQNPRYQVTQFGKPVTLSCSQTLNHNVMYWYQQKSSQAPKLLFHYYDKDFNNEADTPDNFQSRRPNTSFCFLDIRSPGLGDTAMYLCATSRADSQTIYFGEGSWLTVV.

This clonotype was observed a handful of times. V gene TRBV27 combines with J gene TRBJ2-7; 11 bases are a match to TRBD1. CDR3 length: 16 residues. Germline assignment: CDR1 MNHEY and CDR2 SMNVEV (reference sequence). V trimming: 6 bases; J trimming: 5 bases; junction bases outside the gene matches: 12. CDR3 residues: CASSRRDRGSFHEQYF. CDR3 nucleotide sequence: TGTGCCAGCAGCCGGAGGGACAGGGGGTCTTTCCACGAGCAGTACTTC.

The chain is built from TRBV12-3 or TRBV12-4 and TRBJ2-1; TRBD2 agrees at 12 bases. V shed 8 bases, J shed 8 bases, and the junction held 19 bases outside the gene matches. The CDR3 loop spans 18 amino acids. CDR3 region: CASRLRAASGGVQDEQFF. In DNA, the CDR3 is TGTGCCAGCCGCCTCCGTGCGGCTAGCGGGGGGGTACAGGATGAGCAGTTCTTC.

The chain combines TRBV12-5 with TRBJ2-7; TRBD1 matches 7 bases. Unmatched junction bases numbered 3, after V lost 1 base and J lost 9 bases. This CDR3 has 12 residues. CDR1 and CDR2 (germline): LGHNT, FRNRAP. The CDR3 reads CASGLGPGGQYF. The CDR3 DNA reads TGTGCTAGTGGTTTGGGTCCAGGGGGGCAGTACTTC. The full variable domain, its missing parts supplied by reference TRBV12-5 and TRBJ2-7, is DARVTQTPRHKVTEMGQEVTMRCQPILGHNTVFWYRQTMMQGLELLAYFRNRAPLDDSGMPKDRFSAEMPDATLATLKIQPSEPRDSAVYFCASGLGPGGQYFGPGTRLTVT.

There are a few counts of this clonotype. This chain links TRBV9 with TRBJ2-7; 8 nucleotides line up with TRBD2. Germline values: CDR1 SGDLS, CDR2 YYNGEE. The CDR3 spans 15 residues. Unmatched junction bases numbered 7, after V lost 0 bases and J lost 5 bases. The CDR3 nucleotides read TGTGCCAGCAGCGTAGGTCAGGCGGGGGGAAACGAGCAGTACTTC. Translated: CASSVGQAGGNEQYF.

On this clonotype: At one of its ends the junction is not consistent with the germline gene, which may arise from a read error. The V call is TRBV15, the J call TRBJ1-1; D is perhaps TRBD1 (5 bases). The CDR3 sequence is 13 residues long. Germline CDR1 is LNHNV and CDR2 is YYDKDF (reference sequence). As DNA, the CDR3 is TGTGCCACCAGCGGGGACCTTCTCACTCAAGCTTTCTTT. This gives the protein CATSGDLLTQAFF.

This clonotype has a handful of counts. This CDR3 is CASSKITGAGYEQYF. The DNA for the CDR3 is TGTGCCAGCTCGAAAATAACAGGGGCTGGCTACGAGCAGTACTTC. V and J are TRBV6-5 and TRBJ2-7, with 7 positions matching TRBD1. There are 15 residues in the CDR3. Germline CDR1 MNHEY, CDR2 SVGAGI. The V and J ends lost 8 bases and 3 bases, in that order; junction bases with no gene match: 13.

The V gene is TRBV7-2, the J gene TRBJ2-5; tentatively, D is TRBD1 or TRBD2 (5 bases each). V was cut by 5 bases and J by 2 bases, with 15 bases left in between. CDR1 and CDR2 (germline): SGHTA, FQGNSA. This CDR3 is built from 15 residues. In nucleotides, the CDR3 is TGTGCCAGCAGCCGTACTTGGGGGAGTCAAGAGACCCAGTACTTC. It codes for CASSRTWGSQETQYF.

The chain links TRBV14 to TRBJ1-5, with TRBD1 matching 8 bases. With V trimmed by 10 bases and J by 7 bases, 12 bases remained unmatched. CDR3 length: 14 residues. Germline V lookup: CDR1 SGHDN, CDR2 FVKESK. CDR3 sequence (DNA): TGTGCCACTCGGGACAGGCAAGCAGAGCAGCCCCAGCATTTT. Its translation is CATRDRQAEQPQHF.

This clonotype was seen a handful of times. The chain links TRBV12-3 or TRBV12-4 to TRBJ1-4, with D possibly TRBD1 on 6 matching bases. The CDR3 spans 14 residues. V was pared by 6 bases and J by 4 bases, with 12 bases between. CDR3 in amino acids: CASRRDNHNEKLFF. CDR3 bases: TGTGCCAGCAGGCGGGACAACCATAATGAAAAACTGTTTTTT.

This clonotype was detected a few times. The V and J genes are TRBV5-1 and TRBJ2-7, with D maybe TRBD1 (5 bases). The CDR3 contains 16 residues. Germline assignment: CDR1 SGHRS and CDR2 YFSETQ. V was pared by 4 bases and J by 0 bases, with 17 bases between. In DNA, the CDR3 is TGCGCCAGCAGCCACCAGGGCCCCCCCACCTCCTACGAGCAGTACTTC. It yields the protein CASSHQGPPTSYEQYF.

This clonotype was observed a handful of times. This rearrangement joins TRBV20-1 to TRBJ1-1; unclear D gene. Germline CDR1 and CDR2: DFQATT and SNEGSKA (reference sequence). V was shortened by 3 bases and J by 1 base, with 9 bases between the two germline ends. This CDR3 is built from 13 residues. CDR3 coding DNA: TGCAGTGCTAGTGACACGCAGAACACTGAAGCTTTCTTT. Translated, it gives CSASDTQNTEAFF.

This clonotype came up a few times. V and J are TRBV20-1 and TRBJ2-5; tentatively, D is TRBD2 (5 bases). Germline V lookup: CDR1 DFQATT, CDR2 SNEGSKA (reference sequence). The CDR3 runs 15 residues. The V and J ends lost 3 bases and 7 bases respectively, with 21 bases between them. CDR3 DNA: TGCAGTGCTAGTAGATGGGAGAAAGAAGAAGGGACCCAGTACTTC. Its protein product is CSASRWEKEEGTQYF.

This clonotype was counted a few times. The CDR3 loop is CASSQDLVKQFF. The CDR3 nucleotides are TGCGCCAGCAGCCAAGATCTTGTTAAGCAGTTCTTC. V and J are TRBV4-3 and TRBJ2-1, with D unclear. The germline V gene has CDR1 LGHNA and CDR2 YSLEER. The CDR3 length is 12 residues. V was trimmed by 0 bases and J by 11 bases, leaving 8 bases between them.

This clonotype was counted between two and nine times. The V and J genes are TRBV20-1 and TRBJ2-7; D uncertain. CDR1 and CDR2 (germline): DFQATT, SNEGSKA (reference sequence). V was clipped by 7 bases and J by 5 bases, with 12 bases between them. The length of the CDR3 is 11 residues. CDR3 loop: CSVRSGHEQYF. CDR3 nucleotide sequence: TGCAGTGTGCGGAGTGGACACGAGCAGTACTTC.

In this sample, this clonotype turned up a few times. The rearrangement joins TRBV3-1 to TRBJ2-3; D is unclear. The CDR3 has 12 amino acids. Germline assignment: CDR1 LGHDT and CDR2 YNNKEL (reference sequence). V was clipped by 6 bases and J by 3 bases, with 7 bases between them. The CDR3 here is CASSTVTDTQYF. The CDR3 DNA sequence: TGTGCCAGCAGTACGGTGACAGATACGCAGTATTTT.

This clonotype has more than one count but fewer than ten. The chain joins TRBV6-6 to TRBJ2-1, with 14 bases identical to TRBD2. V lost 6 bases to trimming and J lost 6 bases; unmatched junction nucleotides: 4. Germline V gene sequence: CDR1 MNHNY, CDR2 SVGAGI (reference sequence). This CDR3 comprises 15 residues. This chain's CDR3 is CASRGLAGVSNEQFF. The DNA for the CDR3 is TGTGCCAGCAGGGGACTAGCGGGAGTTTCCAATGAGCAGTTCTTC.